Given below is one T cell receptor (beta chain) in context. This entry belongs to a study of T cell clonotyping in hematopoietic cell transplantation. The table came from immunoSEQ multiplex PCR; TCRdb's copy has only in-frame clones and leaves some out. The table lists 60,000 to 75,000 clones, about 94% of them singletons, with roughly 1.7% in the top ten. The CDR3 totals 15 residues. CDR1 is SNHLY and CDR2 is FYNNEI in the germline V gene. Trimming removed 0 bases at V and 7 bases at J, with 15 bases between. The clonotype originates from a man in his forties or fifties in good health. Some clones in this sample may be carry-over from other donors' samples. The V gene is TRBV2, the J gene TRBJ1-1; D uncertain. The specimen was peripheral blood mononuclear cells. CDR3 region: CASSEARRRQFEAFF. CDR3 in DNA: TGTGCCAGCAGTGAAGCGCGACGTCGGCAGTTTGAAGCTTTCTTT.